This T cell receptor beta chain was captured in a study of blood T cells in healthy people across ages. Notes on the study in general: Unsorted PBMC material precluded a definitive naive versus antigen-experienced comparison. A roughly linear age-dependent decrease characterized TCR beta diversity per million T cells.

No fewer than 6 million PBMCs went into each sample. This CDR3 region has 16 residues. CDR1 and CDR2 from the germline V gene are SEHNR and FQNEAQ (reference sequence). Next came a second PCR, run for about 6 to 11 cycles, which used a sample-barcoded 5' primer along with a J-beta primer mix. Samples each returned at least 2.5 million CDR3-containing paired-end reads. In TCRdb, the 5' RACE reads were re-called with MiXCR into one record per CDR3 protein. The profile shows 1 million or so distinct CDR3 sequences, 40% to 45% of them singletons. This clonotype was seen a single time. The antigen remains unidentified. One junction end does not reproduce the germline sequence, and a read error may be involved.

The sequence was obtained from a woman aged 60-75 years in good health. The V and J genes are TRBV7-9 and TRBJ2-2; the D call may be TRBD1 or TRBD2 (6 bases each). The sample taken for sequencing was blood. CDR3: CASSLARGPSTGELFF. The DNA for the CDR3 is TGTGCCAGTAGCTTAGCTCGGGGGCCCAGCACCGGGGAGCTGTTTTTT.